The clone carrying this TCR beta chain was counted a single time. Its antigen is not known. A junction boundary mismatches the germline segment, possibly from a read error. CDR3 length: 16 residues. From germline, CDR1 is SGHTA and CDR2 FQGNSA. 60 Vbeta and 13 Jbeta primers were used in PCR. Libraries were prepared by immunoSEQ multiplex PCR; TCRdb keeps only in-frame clonotypes and omits some of them. Found here are 100,000 to 150,000 clones, approximately 81% of them singletons; the top ten hold 0.55% to 0.85%. This specimen comes from a study of cytomegalovirus exposure and HLA in healthy donors. The study, taken as a whole, reports: What was likely a sequencing artifact was a cluster of highly shared sequence variants.

Sequenced input: PBMCs. This receptor was identified in a man aged 18-30 years in good health and CMV-seronegative. The rearrangement joins TRBV7-2 to TRBJ1-5; D call uncertain. This CDR3 reads CASSLALGFSDQPQHF. CDR3 bases: TGTGCCAGCAGCTTAGCGCTGGGTTTTAGCGATCAGCCCCAGCATTTT. Supplemented by reference TRBV7-2 and TRBJ1-5, the full variable domain reads GAGVSQSPSNKVTEKGKDVELRCDPISGHTALYWYRQSLGQGLEFLIYFQGNSAPDKSGLPSDRFSAERTGGSVSTLTIQRTQQEDSAVYLCASSLALGFSDQPQHFGDGTRLSIL.